One TCR beta chain is described in this entry. Its antigen is undetermined. These data are taken from a study of cytomegalovirus exposure and HLA in healthy donors. The PCR made use of 60 Vbeta and 13 Jbeta primers. Assay: immunoSEQ multiplex PCR; the TCRdb copy retains only in-frame clones and omits some. The sample comprises about 120,000 clones, roughly three quarters of which are singletons, and about 16% rests with the top ten. The germline CDR1 and CDR2 sequences are SNHLY and FYNNEI. This CDR3 comprises 14 residues. V was pared by 7 bases and J by 7 bases, with 17 bases between. Overall study findings and caveats: Listed as cytomegalovirus-associated were over 150 TCR beta chains. Three CMV-associated chains were confirmed in vitro to be specific for CMV antigens. Productive status was seen about 90% or about 30% of the time for most TCR beta V segments in an earlier analysis. Indistinguishability led to the exclusion of some V segments, TRBV6-2 and TRBV6-3 included.

The sample consisted of PBMCs. The sequence was obtained from a man between 50 and 59 years old in good health and CMV-seropositive. The V gene is TRBV2, the J gene TRBJ1-5; D ambiguous. CDR3 sequence: CASNSQRAGQPQHF. The CDR3 nucleotides read TGTGCCAGCAACTCACAGAGGGCCGGACAGCCCCAGCATTTT.